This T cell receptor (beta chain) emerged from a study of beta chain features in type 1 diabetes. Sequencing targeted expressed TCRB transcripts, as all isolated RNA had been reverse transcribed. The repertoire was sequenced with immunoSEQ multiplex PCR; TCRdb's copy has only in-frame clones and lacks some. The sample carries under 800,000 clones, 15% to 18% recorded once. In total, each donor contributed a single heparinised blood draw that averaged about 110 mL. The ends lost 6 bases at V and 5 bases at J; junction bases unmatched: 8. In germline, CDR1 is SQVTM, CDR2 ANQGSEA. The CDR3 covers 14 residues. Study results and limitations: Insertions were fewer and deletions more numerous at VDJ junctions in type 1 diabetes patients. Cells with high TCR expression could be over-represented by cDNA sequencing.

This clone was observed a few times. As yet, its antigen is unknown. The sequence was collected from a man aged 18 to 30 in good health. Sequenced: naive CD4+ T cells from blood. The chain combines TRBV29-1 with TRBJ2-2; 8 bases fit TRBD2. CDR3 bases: TGCAGCGTCGGACTAGCCAGATTAACCGGGGAGCTGTTTTTT. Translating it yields CSVGLARLTGELFF.